This T cell receptor beta chain was captured by sequencing in a study of cytomegalovirus exposure and HLA in healthy donors. General study findings and limits: The study put 150 or so TCR beta chains on its list as cytomegalovirus-associated.

Assay: immunoSEQ multiplex PCR; the TCRdb copy retains only in-frame clones and omits some. The sample consists of 250,000 or so clones, nearly 90% of them appearing once. Losses at the gene ends were 1 base for V and 1 base for J; bases not matched to a gene: 1. This CDR3 region has 16 residues. The germline gives CDR1 SGHDT, CDR2 YYEEEE. On this clone: The antigen remains undetermined. Other nucleotide sequences from this sample produce the same CDR3.

Sequenced input: PBMCs. V usage is TRBV5-6 and J usage is TRBJ2-3, with 12 bases matching TRBD2. This TCR was sampled from a woman aged 18 to 35 in good health and CMV-seronegative. The CDR3 DNA reads as TGTGCCAGCAGCTTGCTAGCGGGGGGGCGCACAGATACGCAGTATTTT. As protein: CASSLLAGGRTDTQYF.